The T cell receptor (beta chain) described here comes from a study of beta chain features in type 1 diabetes. General observations from the study: Relative to healthy donors, patients appeared to have naive, central memory and Treg TCRB repertoires that were more similar.

The authors reverse transcribed all of the isolated RNA, so sequencing captured expressed TCRB transcripts. Assay used: immunoSEQ multiplex PCR; TCRdb lists only in-frame clones, some missing. The sample has some 150,000 clones; 6.9% are singletons. Germline CDR1 reads MDHEN; CDR2 reads SYDVKM. The V gene lost 5 bases and the J gene lost 1 base, with 15 bases spanning the gap. This CDR3 comprises 15 residues. This clone came up a few times. Its antigen is unknown. The sample comprised central memory CD4+ T cells from blood. This TCR was recovered from a woman in her thirties in good health. The gene calls are TRBV28 and TRBJ2-7; TRBD2 is a possible D gene (7 bases). The CDR3 spells CASSRGGAGSYEQYF. The CDR3 DNA reads TGTGCCAGCAGTAGAGGGGGGGCAGGATCCTACGAGCAGTACTTC.